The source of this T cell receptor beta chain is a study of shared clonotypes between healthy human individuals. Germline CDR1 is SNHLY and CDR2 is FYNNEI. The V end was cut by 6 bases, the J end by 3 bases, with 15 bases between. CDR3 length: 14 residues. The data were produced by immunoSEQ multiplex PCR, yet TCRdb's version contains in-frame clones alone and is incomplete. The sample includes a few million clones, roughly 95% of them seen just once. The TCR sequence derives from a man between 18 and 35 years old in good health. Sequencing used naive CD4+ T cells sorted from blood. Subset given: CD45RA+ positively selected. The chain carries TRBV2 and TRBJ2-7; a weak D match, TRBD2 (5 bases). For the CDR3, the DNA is TGTGCCAGCAGCTACGCGGGTAGGAACTACGAGCAGTACTTC. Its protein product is CASSYAGRNYEQYF. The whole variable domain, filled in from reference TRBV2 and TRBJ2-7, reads EPEVTQTPSHQVTQMGQEVILRCVPISNHLYFYWYRQILGQKVEFLVSFYNNEISEKSEIFDDQFSVERPDGSNFTLKIRSTKLEDSAMYFCASSYAGRNYEQYFGPGTRLTVT.